This record concerns one T cell receptor (beta chain) sequence. The data stem from a study of immune evolution from preneoplasia to lung adenocarcinoma. Resections took place in Japan or China from the mid-2010s to the late 2010s. Nucleic acids came from premalignant or tumor cells enriched by macro-dissection. Germline assignment: CDR1 SEHNR and CDR2 FQNEAQ (reference sequence). The J segment lost 0 bases and the V segment lost 4 bases, leaving 3 bases of the junction unmatched. The CDR3 has 16 amino acids. Sequencing was performed with immunoSEQ multiplex PCR; in TCRdb, only in-frame clones are kept and a portion is missing. The data contain thousands of clones, 80% of them singletons.

The receptor comes from an older donor with lung adenocarcinoma. This rearrangement joins TRBV7-9 to TRBJ2-6, with 7 positions matching TRBD1. Sequences were obtained from FFPE minimally invasive lung adenocarcinoma tissue. The CDR3, as DNA: TGTGCCAGCAGCTATACAGGGGTCTCTGGGGCCAACGTCCTGACTTTC. It codes for CASSYTGVSGANVLTF.